Listed below are T cell receptor beta chains from one sample, sequenced in a study of blood T cell repertoires in COVID-19. Using immunoSEQ multiplex PCR, the repertoire was profiled, and TCRdb retains in-frame clones only, with some absent. The sample carries under 250,000 clones, approximately 80% recorded once. The sequenced sample consisted of peripheral blood. These receptors all stem from a human donor in a cohort sampled during active COVID-19. Both conserved end residues are part of each CDR3. Fields, in order: clone size, J gene, V gene, D gene, CDR3 protein, CDR3 DNA. The D gene is left open where the match is weak. Size tells how often a clone was seen (once, few, many) or the class of an expanded clone, and some rows leave it out.

size: -
J: TRBJ2-1
V: TRBV14
D: -
CDR3: CASSLGSRNEQFF
DNA: TGTGCCAGCAGCCTCGGGAGCCGCAATGAGCAGTTCTTC

size: few
J: TRBJ1-1
V: TRBV27
D: TRBD1
CDR3: CASSQTGTLGTEAFF
DNA: TGTGCCAGCAGCCAGACAGGGACTCTGGGCACTGAAGCTTTCTTT

size: -
J: TRBJ1-4
V: TRBV24-1
D: TRBD1
CDR3: CATSDPGQGTNEKLFF
DNA: TGTGCCACCAGTGATCCAGGACAGGGGACTAATGAAAAACTGTTTTTT

size: -
J: TRBJ2-2
V: TRBV7-6
D: -
CDR3: CASSFRNTGELFF
DNA: TGTGCCAGCAGCTTTAGAAACACCGGGGAGCTGTTTTTT

size: few
J: TRBJ1-2
V: TRBV19
D: -
CDR3: CASSQRRVMNYGYTF
DNA: TGTGCCAGTAGTCAGCGCAGGGTTATGAACTATGGCTACACCTTC

size: -
J: TRBJ2-2
V: TRBV27
D: TRBD2
CDR3: CASSLIWTSGRLPNTGELFF
DNA: TGTGCCAGCAGTTTAATTTGGACTAGCGGGAGACTACCCAACACCGGGGAGCTGTTTTTT

size: -
J: TRBJ1-3
V: TRBV19
D: -
CDR3: CASGRASGNTIYF
DNA: TGTGCCAGTGGCAGGGCATCTGGAAACACCATATATTTT

size: once
J: TRBJ1-2
V: TRBV4-1
D: -
CDR3: CASSQEFGITGGRNYGYTF
DNA: TGCGCCAGCAGCCAAGAATTCGGGATTACCGGGGGGCGCAACTATGGCTACACCTTC

size: -
J: TRBJ2-4
V: TRBV14
D: TRBD1
CDR3: CASASTGGTHIQYF
DNA: TGTGCCAGCGCCAGCACAGGGGGTACGCACATTCAGTACTTC

size: -
J: TRBJ2-5
V: TRBV15
D: -
CDR3: CATSRVQETQYF
DNA: TGTGCCACCAGCAGAGTACAAGAGACCCAGTACTTC

size: -
J: TRBJ1-1
V: TRBV5-4
D: TRBD1
CDR3: CASSEGQGSTEAFF
DNA: TGTGCCAGCAGCGAAGGACAGGGTAGCACTGAAGCTTTCTTT

size: -
J: TRBJ1-4
V: TRBV7-6
D: -
CDR3: CAVSRTNEKLFF
DNA: TGTGCCGTCTCCAGGACTAATGAAAAACTGTTTTTT

size: once
J: TRBJ1-2
V: TRBV9
D: TRBD1
CDR3: CASSVWARDRGMWGYTF
DNA: TGTGCCAGCAGCGTATGGGCTCGGGACAGGGGGATGTGGGGCTACACCTTC

size: -
J: TRBJ2-1
V: TRBV3-1/TRBV3-2
D: TRBD2
CDR3: CASSPIVAGGGYNEQFF
DNA: TGTGCCAGCAGCCCAATCGTAGCGGGAGGCGGCTACAATGAGCAGTTCTTC

size: -
J: TRBJ2-3
V: TRBV2
D: TRBD1
CDR3: CASEQGALFTDTQYF
DNA: TGTGCCAGCGAACAGGGGGCGCTGTTCACAGATACGCAGTATTTT

size: -
J: TRBJ1-2
V: TRBV27
D: TRBD1
CDR3: CASRTGLSSRYGYTF
DNA: TGTGCCAGCAGGACAGGGCTCTCCTCGAGGTATGGCTACACCTTC

size: -
J: TRBJ1-5
V: TRBV7-2
D: TRBD1
CDR3: CASSPRQGSNQPQHF
DNA: TGTGCCAGCAGCCCCAGACAGGGAAGCAATCAGCCCCAGCATTTT

size: -
J: TRBJ2-7
V: TRBV2
D: TRBD1
CDR3: CASIPWNGQDTNEQYF
DNA: TGTGCCAGCATCCCATGGAACGGACAGGACACCAACGAGCAGTACTTC

size: -
J: TRBJ2-3
V: TRBV7-2
D: -
CDR3: CASSLILDGTSTDTQYF
DNA: TGTGCCAGCAGCTTAATCCTCGATGGTACTAGCACAGATACGCAGTATTTT

size: few
J: TRBJ1-1
V: TRBV7-2
D: -
CDR3: CASTPQGTEAFF
DNA: TGTGCCAGCACCCCCCAGGGGACTGAAGCTTTCTTT

size: -
J: TRBJ2-7
V: TRBV27
D: TRBD1
CDR3: CASSLGTGSSEQYF
DNA: TGTGCCAGCAGTTTAGGGACAGGGTCCTCCGAGCAGTACTTC

size: -
J: TRBJ1-4
V: TRBV28
D: -
CDR3: CASRRAGINNEKLFF
DNA: TGTGCCAGCAGGAGGGCGGGGATAAACAATGAAAAACTGTTTTTT

size: -
J: TRBJ2-7
V: TRBV6-5
D: TRBD1
CDR3: CASSYGTGFDEQYF
DNA: TGTGCCAGCAGTTACGGGACAGGGTTCGACGAGCAGTACTTC

size: -
J: TRBJ1-1
V: TRBV6-1
D: -
CDR3: CASSELRSNTEAFF
DNA: TGTGCCAGCAGTGAACTTCGGTCGAACACTGAAGCTTTCTTT

size: -
J: TRBJ2-3
V: TRBV7-8
D: TRBD2
CDR3: CASSLAGLAVTDTQYF
DNA: TGTGCCAGCAGCTTAGCGGGACTAGCGGTCACAGATACGCAGTATTTT

size: -
J: TRBJ1-2
V: TRBV9
D: TRBD1
CDR3: CASSPNTGTGVGGYTF
DNA: TGTGCCAGCAGCCCCAATACCGGGACAGGGGTTGGGGGCTACACCTTC

size: -
J: TRBJ2-3
V: TRBV6-5
D: -
CDR3: CAGGGRVDTQYF
DNA: TGTGCCGGGGGAGGACGAGTAGATACGCAGTATTTT

size: -
J: TRBJ2-3
V: TRBV11-2
D: -
CDR3: CASSSTPSWKTSTDTQYF
DNA: TGTGCCAGCAGCTCCACCCCCAGCTGGAAGACTAGCACAGATACGCAGTATTTT

size: -
J: TRBJ2-1
V: TRBV4-1
D: -
CDR3: CASSQGAGHSYNEQFF
DNA: TGCGCCAGCAGCCAAGGGGCGGGCCACTCCTACAATGAGCAGTTCTTC

size: -
J: TRBJ2-5
V: TRBV15
D: TRBD1
CDR3: CATSSKGTAIQYF
DNA: TGTGCCACCAGCAGCAAAGGGACAGCGATTCAGTACTTC

size: -
J: TRBJ1-2
V: TRBV7-8
D: -
CDR3: CASTQRGRAGGYTF
DNA: TGTGCCAGCACACAGAGAGGCAGGGCTGGCGGCTACACCTTC